This entry features one T cell receptor (beta chain) sequence. Its antigen is still unknown. The sample comes from a study of shared clonotypes between healthy human individuals. Some clones are missing from TCRdb's copy, which holds only in-frame ones; the method was immunoSEQ multiplex PCR. Of more than 1,200,000 clones listed, roughly 98.5% are singletons. Study-level findings and limits: Among a few donors, about 5% of naive CD4 clonotypes were found in common. Clonotypes shared by all four sorted-subset donors had higher generation probabilities than non-shared clonotypes.

The sequenced sample was naive CD4+ T cells sorted from blood. Subset reported: CD45RA+ positively selected. This TCR derives from a man between 25 and 39 years old in good health.

CDR3 nucleotides: TGTGCCAGCAGCCCCCACAGCGGTCTAGCCTACGAGCAGTACTTC. Translation gives CASSPHSGLAYEQYF. The chain is built from TRBV9 and TRBJ2-7; the D gene is possibly TRBD2 (5 bases). Per germline, CDR1 SGDLS and CDR2 YYNGEE. The CDR3 length is 15 residues. V shed 4 bases and J shed 2 bases, with 16 bases lying between them.